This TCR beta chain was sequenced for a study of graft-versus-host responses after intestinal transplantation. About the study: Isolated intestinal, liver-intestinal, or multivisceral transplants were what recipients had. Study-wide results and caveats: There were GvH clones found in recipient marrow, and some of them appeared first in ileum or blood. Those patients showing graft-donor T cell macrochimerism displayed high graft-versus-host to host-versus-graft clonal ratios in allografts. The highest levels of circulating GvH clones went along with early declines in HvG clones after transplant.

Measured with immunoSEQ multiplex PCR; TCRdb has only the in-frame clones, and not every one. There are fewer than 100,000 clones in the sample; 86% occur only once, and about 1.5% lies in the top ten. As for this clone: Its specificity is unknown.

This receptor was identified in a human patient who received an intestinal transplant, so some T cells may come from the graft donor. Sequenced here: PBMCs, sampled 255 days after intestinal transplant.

CDR3: CASSGPPGTDTQYF. The DNA for the CDR3 is TGTGCCAGCAGTGGACCGCCGGGCACAGATACGCAGTATTTT. The chain combines TRBV2 with TRBJ2-3; no clear D. Germline V gene data show CDR1 as SNHLY and CDR2 as FYNNEI. The CDR3 length is 14 residues. Trimming removed 4 bases from V and 1 base from J, with 9 bases in between.